A single sample is the source of the 7 T cell receptor beta chains below, sequenced in a study of blood T cell repertoires in COVID-19. Sequenced by immunoSEQ multiplex PCR; TCRdb stores in-frame clones only, minus some. The sample holds about 98,000 clones, about 90% seen once. What was sequenced was peripheral blood. These receptors were obtained from a man aged 18 to 35 with acute or convalescent COVID-19.

There are a few counts of this clone. The chain uses TRBV10-2 and TRBJ2-7, with D possibly TRBD1 on 7 matching bases. The CDR3 is 12 residues long. Germline V lookup: CDR1 WSHSY, CDR2 SAAADI. CDR3 coding DNA: TGCTCGACAGGGACTCACTCCTACGAGCAGTACTTC. This gives the protein CSTGTHSYEQYF.

The chain combines TRBV9 with TRBJ2-5, with TRBD2 matching 13 bases. The germline V gene has CDR1 SGDLS and CDR2 YYNGEE. V lost 0 bases to trimming and J lost 3 bases; unmatched junction nucleotides: 5. CDR3 size: 17 residues. DNA of the CDR3: TGTGCCAGCAGCGTAGCCCGGACTAGCGGGAGCAAAGAGACCCAGTACTTC. It yields the protein CASSVARTSGSKETQYF.

V and J are TRBV5-1 and TRBJ2-2; 8 positions match TRBD1. The CDR3 spans 12 residues. Per the germline V gene, CDR1 is SGHRS and CDR2 is YFSETQ. V lost 7 bases and J lost 6; bases outside the gene matches: 2. CDR3 sequence: CASHRGAGELFF. CDR3 DNA: TGCGCCAGCCACAGGGGGGCCGGGGAGCTGTTTTTT.

V usage is TRBV2 and J usage is TRBJ1-2; D is unresolved. The V end was cut by 2 bases, the J end by 1 base, with 11 bases between. The germline gives CDR1 SNHLY, CDR2 FYNNEI. The CDR3 length is 15 residues. CDR3 sequence (DNA): TGTGCCAGCAGTGAACAACCAGCGCTTAACTATGGCTACACCTTC. It encodes CASSEQPALNYGYTF.

The chain employs TRBV19 and TRBJ2-1, with 9 positions matching TRBD2. CDR3 length: 14 amino acids. Germline CDR1 is LNHDA and CDR2 is SQIVND (reference sequence). The V gene end was trimmed by 6 bases and the J gene end by 2 bases; junction bases not matched to a gene: 2. The CDR3 reads CASRREGPYNEQFF. The CDR3 DNA reads as TGTGCCAGTAGGCGGGAGGGCCCCTACAATGAGCAGTTCTTC.

This chain joins TRBV19 and TRBJ2-1; 10 nucleotides match TRBD2. V was clipped by 5 bases and J by 0 bases; unmatched bases: 7. The CDR3 totals 17 residues. Germline V gives CDR1 LNHDA, CDR2 SQIVND (reference sequence). CDR3: CASSLLAGVGSYNEQFF. The CDR3, as DNA: TGTGCCAGTAGTCTCCTAGCGGGAGTAGGCTCCTACAATGAGCAGTTCTTC.

This rearrangement joins TRBV28 to TRBJ2-7; 10 bases match TRBD1. The trim removed 2 bases at V and 4 bases at J, leaving 8 bases unmatched. Germline V lookup: CDR1 MDHEN, CDR2 SYDVKM. The CDR3 covers 16 residues. For the CDR3, the DNA is TGTGCCAGCAGTTTAAGCCTAGGACAGGGGGTATACGAGCAGTACTTC. Residues: CASSLSLGQGVYEQYF.